The TCR beta chain described here comes from a study of blood T cell repertoires in COVID-19. The data were produced by immunoSEQ multiplex PCR, yet TCRdb's version contains in-frame clones alone and is incomplete. The table records hundreds of thousands of clones, approximately 85% of them present only once. The CDR3 sequence is 17 residues long. Germline CDR1 SEHNR, CDR2 FQNEAQ (reference sequence). Trimming removed 5 bases from V and 0 bases from J; junction bases left unmatched: 12. The chain carries TRBV7-9 and TRBJ1-1; the match to TRBD1 covers 7 bases. This receptor was obtained from a middle-aged man with active or convalescent COVID-19. The sequencing input was peripheral blood. The CDR3 DNA reads TGTGCCAGCAGCCCTGGGCAGGGGGGATTCATGAACACTGAAGCTTTCTTT. Translated, it gives CASSPGQGGFMNTEAFF.